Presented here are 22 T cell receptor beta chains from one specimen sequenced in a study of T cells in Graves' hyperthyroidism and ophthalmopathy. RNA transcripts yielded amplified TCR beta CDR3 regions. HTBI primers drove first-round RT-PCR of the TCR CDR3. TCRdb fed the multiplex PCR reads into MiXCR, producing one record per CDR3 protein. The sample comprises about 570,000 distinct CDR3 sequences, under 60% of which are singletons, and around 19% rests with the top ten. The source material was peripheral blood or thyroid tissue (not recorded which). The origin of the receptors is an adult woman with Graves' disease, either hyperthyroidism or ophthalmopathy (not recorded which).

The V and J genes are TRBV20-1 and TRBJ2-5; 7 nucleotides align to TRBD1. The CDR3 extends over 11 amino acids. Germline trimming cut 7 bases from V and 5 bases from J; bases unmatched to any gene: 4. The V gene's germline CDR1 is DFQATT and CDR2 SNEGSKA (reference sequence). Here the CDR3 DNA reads TGCAGTGTAGGGGGCGTGGAGACCCAGTACTTC. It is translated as CSVGGVETQYF.

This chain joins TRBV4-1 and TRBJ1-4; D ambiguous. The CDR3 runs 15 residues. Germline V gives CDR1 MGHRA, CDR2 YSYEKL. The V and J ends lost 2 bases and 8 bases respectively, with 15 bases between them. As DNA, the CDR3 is TGCGCCAGCAGCCAACTACACGGGCGGCTAGAAAAACTGTTTTTT. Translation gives CASSQLHGRLEKLFF.

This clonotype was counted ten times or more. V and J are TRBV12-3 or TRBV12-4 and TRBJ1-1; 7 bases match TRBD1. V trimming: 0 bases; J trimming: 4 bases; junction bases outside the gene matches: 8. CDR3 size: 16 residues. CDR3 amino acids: CASSLAGGGWFTEAFF. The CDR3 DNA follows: TGTGCCAGCAGTTTAGCGGGAGGGGGCTGGTTCACTGAAGCTTTCTTT.

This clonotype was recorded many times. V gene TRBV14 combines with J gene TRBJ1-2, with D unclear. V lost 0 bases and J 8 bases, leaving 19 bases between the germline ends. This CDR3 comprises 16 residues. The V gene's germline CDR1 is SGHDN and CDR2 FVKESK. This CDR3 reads CASSQDFFPSGDGYTF. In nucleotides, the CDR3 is TGTGCCAGCAGCCAAGATTTCTTTCCGTCAGGCGACGGCTACACCTTC.

The DNA for the CDR3 is TGTGCCAGCGGCGACAGTTCCTTCTCTGGAAACACCATATATTTT. It codes for CASGDSSFSGNTIYF. The V call is TRBV9, the J call TRBJ1-3; possible D gene TRBD1, 5 bases. Between the trimmed V and J ends, which lost 7 bases and 0 bases, there was a span of 14 bases. The CDR3 length is 15 residues. Per germline, CDR1 SGDLS and CDR2 YYNGEE.

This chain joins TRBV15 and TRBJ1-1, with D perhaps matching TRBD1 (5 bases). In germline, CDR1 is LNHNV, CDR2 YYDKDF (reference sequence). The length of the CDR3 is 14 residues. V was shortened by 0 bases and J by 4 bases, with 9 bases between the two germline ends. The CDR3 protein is CATSRDPGSTEAFF. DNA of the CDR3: TGTGCCACCAGCAGAGATCCAGGGAGCACTGAAGCTTTCTTT.

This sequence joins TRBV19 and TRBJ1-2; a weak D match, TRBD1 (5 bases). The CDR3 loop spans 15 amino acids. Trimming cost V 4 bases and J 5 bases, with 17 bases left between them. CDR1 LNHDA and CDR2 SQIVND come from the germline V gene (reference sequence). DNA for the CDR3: TGTGCCAGTAGTAACTATGGACACCAGTTTTATGGCTACACCTTC. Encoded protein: CASSNYGHQFYGYTF.

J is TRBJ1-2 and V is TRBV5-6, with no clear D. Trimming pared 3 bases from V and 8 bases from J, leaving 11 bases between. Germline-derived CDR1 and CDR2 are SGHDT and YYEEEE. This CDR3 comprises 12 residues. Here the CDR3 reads CASSSPRQGYTF. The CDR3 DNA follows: TGTGCCAGCAGCTCCCCCCGGCAGGGCTACACCTTC.

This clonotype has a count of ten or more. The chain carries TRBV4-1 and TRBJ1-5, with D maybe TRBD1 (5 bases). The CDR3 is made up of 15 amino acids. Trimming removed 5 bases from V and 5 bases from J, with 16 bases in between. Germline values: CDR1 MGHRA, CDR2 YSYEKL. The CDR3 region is CASSALSRGHQPQHF. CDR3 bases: TGCGCCAGCAGCGCCCTGAGTAGGGGACATCAGCCCCAGCATTTT.

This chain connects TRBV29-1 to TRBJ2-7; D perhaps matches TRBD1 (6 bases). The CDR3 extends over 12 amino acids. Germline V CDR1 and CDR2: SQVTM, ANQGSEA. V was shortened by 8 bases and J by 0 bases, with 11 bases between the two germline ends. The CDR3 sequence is CSFGGPSYEQYF. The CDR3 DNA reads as TGCAGCTTTGGGGGCCCCTCCTACGAGCAGTACTTC.

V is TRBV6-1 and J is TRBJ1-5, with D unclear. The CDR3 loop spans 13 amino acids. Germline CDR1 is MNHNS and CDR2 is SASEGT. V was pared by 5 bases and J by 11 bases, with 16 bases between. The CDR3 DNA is TGTGCCAGCAGTCTCACTAGATCCGAGACCCAGCATTTT. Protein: CASSLTRSETQHF.

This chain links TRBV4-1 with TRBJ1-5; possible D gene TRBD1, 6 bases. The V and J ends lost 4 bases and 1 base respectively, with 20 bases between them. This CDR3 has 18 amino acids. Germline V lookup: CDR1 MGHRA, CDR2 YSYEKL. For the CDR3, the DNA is TGCGCCAGCAGCCTTACACTGGGACAACCGATGAGCAATCAGCCCCAGCATTTT. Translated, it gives CASSLTLGQPMSNQPQHF.

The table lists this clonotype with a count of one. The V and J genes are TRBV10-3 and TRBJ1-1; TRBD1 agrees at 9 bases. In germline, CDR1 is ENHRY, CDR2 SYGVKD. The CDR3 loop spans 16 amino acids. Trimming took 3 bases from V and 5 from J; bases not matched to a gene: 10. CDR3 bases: TGTGCCATCAGTGAACCACGGGACAGGGAAAGAACTGAAGCTTTCTTT. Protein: CAISEPRDRERTEAFF.

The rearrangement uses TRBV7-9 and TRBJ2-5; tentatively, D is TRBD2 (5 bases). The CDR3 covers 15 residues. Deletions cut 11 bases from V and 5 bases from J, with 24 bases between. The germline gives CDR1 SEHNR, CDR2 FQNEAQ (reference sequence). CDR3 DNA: TGTGCCGGCCGGGGAGCAGGTCGGTCCGGGGAGACCCAGTACTTC. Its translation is CAGRGAGRSGETQYF. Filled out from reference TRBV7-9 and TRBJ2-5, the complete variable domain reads DTGVSQNPRHKITKRGQNVTFRCDPISEHNRLYWYRQTLGQGPEFLTYFQNEAQLEKSRLLSDRFSAERPKGSFSTLEIQRTEQGDSAMYLCAGRGAGRSGETQYFGPGTRLLVL.

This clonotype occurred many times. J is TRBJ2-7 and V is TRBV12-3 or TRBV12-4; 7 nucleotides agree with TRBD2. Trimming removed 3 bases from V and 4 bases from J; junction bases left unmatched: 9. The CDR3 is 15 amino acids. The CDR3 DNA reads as TGTGCCAGCAGTTTCGGACTAGGCGGGGAGTACGAGCAGTACTTC. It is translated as CASSFGLGGEYEQYF.

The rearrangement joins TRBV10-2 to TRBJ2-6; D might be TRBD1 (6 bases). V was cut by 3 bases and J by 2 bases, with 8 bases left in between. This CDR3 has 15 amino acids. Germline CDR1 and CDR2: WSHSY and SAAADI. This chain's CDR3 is CASSDEGAGANVLTF. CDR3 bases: TGCGCCAGCAGTGATGAGGGGGCTGGGGCCAACGTCCTGACTTTC.

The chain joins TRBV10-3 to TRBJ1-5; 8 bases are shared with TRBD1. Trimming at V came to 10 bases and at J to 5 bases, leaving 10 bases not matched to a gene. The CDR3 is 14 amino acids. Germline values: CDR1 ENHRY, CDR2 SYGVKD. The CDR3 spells CATQGGQVDQPQHF. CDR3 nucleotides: TGTGCCACCCAAGGGGGACAGGTCGATCAGCCCCAGCATTTT.

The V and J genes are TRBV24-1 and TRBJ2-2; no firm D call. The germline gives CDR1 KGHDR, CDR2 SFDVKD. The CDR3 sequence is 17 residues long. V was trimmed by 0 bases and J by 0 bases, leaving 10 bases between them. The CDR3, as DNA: TGTGCCACCAGTGATTTGCCGGGTCCCACGAACACCGGGGAGCTGTTTTTT. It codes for CATSDLPGPTNTGELFF.

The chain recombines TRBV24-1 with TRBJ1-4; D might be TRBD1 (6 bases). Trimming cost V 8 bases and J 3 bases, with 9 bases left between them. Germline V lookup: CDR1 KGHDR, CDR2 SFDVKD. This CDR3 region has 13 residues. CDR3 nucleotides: TGTGCCACCAAGGGGGAGGCTAATGAAAAACTGTTTTTT. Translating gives CATKGEANEKLFF.

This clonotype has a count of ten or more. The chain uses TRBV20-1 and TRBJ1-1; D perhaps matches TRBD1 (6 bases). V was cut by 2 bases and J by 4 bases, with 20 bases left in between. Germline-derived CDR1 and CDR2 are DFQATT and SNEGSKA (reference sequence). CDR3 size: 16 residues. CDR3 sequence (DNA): TGCAGTGCTAGACTCCGAAAACAGGGTCTCAGCACTGAAGCTTTCTTT. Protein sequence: CSARLRKQGLSTEAFF.

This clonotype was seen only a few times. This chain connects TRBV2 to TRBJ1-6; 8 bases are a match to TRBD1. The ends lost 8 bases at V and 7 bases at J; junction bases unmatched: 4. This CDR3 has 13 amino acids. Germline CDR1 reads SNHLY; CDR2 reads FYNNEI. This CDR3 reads CASVGTGNSPLHF. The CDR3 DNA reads TGTGCCAGCGTCGGGACAGGCAATTCACCCCTCCACTTT.

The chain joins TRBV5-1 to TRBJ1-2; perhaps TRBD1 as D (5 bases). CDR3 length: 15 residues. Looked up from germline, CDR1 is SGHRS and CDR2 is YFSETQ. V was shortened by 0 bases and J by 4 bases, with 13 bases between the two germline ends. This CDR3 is CASSLGGPGIYGYTF. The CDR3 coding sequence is TGCGCCAGCAGCTTGGGGGGCCCAGGGATCTATGGCTACACCTTC.